Shown below are 29 T cell receptor beta chains from a single sample sequenced in a study of T cell responses to AZD1222 COVID-19 vaccine. Assay: immunoSEQ multiplex PCR; the TCRdb copy retains only in-frame clones and omits some. The sample yields 140,000 to 150,000 clones, 70% to 90% seen once. The material sequenced was peripheral blood, taken 28 days after the second AZD1222 dose. These receptors were taken from an adult who received the AZD1222 COVID-19 vaccine.

The chain links TRBV6-1 to TRBJ2-3; a possible D gene is TRBD2 (7 bases). Germline values: CDR1 MNHNS, CDR2 SASEGT. CDR3 length: 15 residues. V was pared by 2 bases and J by 4 bases, with 13 bases between. Here the CDR3 DNA reads TGTGCCAGCAGTGAATGGCGGGGGCAGGCAGATACGCAGTATTTT. Translation gives CASSEWRGQADTQYF.

The chain combines TRBV30 with TRBJ1-2; 7 bases fit TRBD1. The length of the CDR3 is 13 residues. With 1 base clipped from V and 5 bases from J, the junction kept 4 bases outside the gene matches. Germline assignment: CDR1 GTSNPN and CDR2 SVGIG (reference sequence). This CDR3 is CAWSGDSPYGYTF. The CDR3 DNA follows: TGTGCCTGGAGTGGGGACAGCCCGTATGGCTACACCTTC.

The chain links TRBV18 to TRBJ2-7; D is uncertain. The V end lost 5 bases, the J end lost 6 bases, and 11 bases lay between the germline ends. This CDR3 has 12 residues. Per the germline V gene, CDR1 is KGHSH and CDR2 is LQKENI. The CDR3 region is CASSSGSPEQYF. The CDR3 nucleotides are TGTGCCAGCTCAAGTGGGTCACCCGAGCAGTACTTC.

The chain couples TRBV20-1 to TRBJ2-7; 12 positions match TRBD2. V trimming: 3 bases; J trimming: 2 bases; junction bases outside the gene matches: 11. CDR3 length: 17 amino acids. Germline CDR1 reads DFQATT; CDR2 reads SNEGSKA (reference sequence). The CDR3 protein is CSASAGLAGGPTYEQYF. Written as DNA, the CDR3 is TGCAGTGCTAGTGCCGGTCTAGCGGGAGGGCCTACCTACGAGCAGTACTTC.

The gene calls are TRBV7-6 and TRBJ2-3; unclear D gene. The germline gives CDR1 SGHVS, CDR2 FNYEAQ. V was trimmed by 6 bases and J by 5 bases, leaving 12 bases between them. The CDR3 has 13 residues. CDR3 bases: TGTGCCAGCAGTCAAGGGATTCGAGATACGCAGTATTTT. Translating it yields CASSQGIRDTQYF.

The rearrangement joins TRBV4-1 to TRBJ2-5; D perhaps matches TRBD2 (5 bases). The CDR3 covers 14 residues. Trimming removed 1 base from V and 5 bases from J, with 11 bases in between. Germline V gene data show CDR1 as MGHRA and CDR2 as YSYEKL. In DNA, the CDR3 is TGCGCCAGCAGCCAAGTTCCTCCTAGCGAGACCCAGTACTTC. Encoded protein: CASSQVPPSETQYF.

This chain links TRBV3-1 (or the pseudogene TRBV3-2) with TRBJ2-1; 11 bases are a match to TRBD2. The CDR3 is 16 residues long. V lost 1 base and J lost 6; bases outside the gene matches: 5. The germline gives CDR1 LGHDT, CDR2 YNNKEL (reference sequence). DNA for the CDR3: TGTGCCAGCAGCCAAGTAGGTAGCGGGAGGGTCAATGAGCAGTTCTTC. Its translation: CASSQVGSGRVNEQFF.

CDR3 loop: CASSPRQGAVNNSPLHF. The DNA of the CDR3 is TGTGCCAGCAGCCCCAGACAGGGGGCGGTAAATAATTCACCCCTCCACTTT. The chain has TRBV2 and TRBJ1-6; 10 bases line up with TRBD1. After removal of 6 bases from V and 5 bases from J, the junction contained 10 bases not matched to a gene. CDR1 SNHLY and CDR2 FYNNEI come from the germline V gene. This CDR3 is 17 amino acids long. Full variable domain (missing parts from reference TRBV2 and TRBJ1-6): EPEVTQTPSHQVTQMGQEVILRCVPISNHLYFYWYRQILGQKVEFLVSFYNNEISEKSEIFDDQFSVERPDGSNFTLKIRSTKLEDSAMYFCASSPRQGAVNNSPLHFGNGTRLTVT.

The V and J genes are TRBV19 and TRBJ1-2, with a tentative D call TRBD1 (6 bases). V was shortened by 7 bases and J by 7 bases, with 19 bases between the two germline ends. This CDR3 comprises 14 residues. Germline CDR1 is LNHDA and CDR2 is SQIVND (reference sequence). In nucleotides, the CDR3 is TGTGCCAGTAACCCGGGACACAAGGTGGCTGGCTACACCTTC. This gives the protein CASNPGHKVAGYTF. Filled out from reference TRBV19 and TRBJ1-2, the complete variable domain reads DGGITQSPKYLFRKEGQNVTLSCEQNLNHDAMYWYRQDPGQGLRLIYYSQIVNDFQKGDIAEGYSVSREKKESFPLTVTSAQKNPTAFYLCASNPGHKVAGYTFGSGTRLTVV.

The chain couples TRBV25-1 to TRBJ1-6, with D uncertain. The CDR3 loop spans 15 amino acids. The germline gives CDR1 MGHDK, CDR2 SYGVNS. V shed 10 bases and J shed 4 bases, with 17 bases lying between them. The DNA for the CDR3 is TGTGCCACCAAGTCCGGTAGGAATTATAATTCACCCCTCCACTTT. It codes for CATKSGRNYNSPLHF. Drawing the rest from reference TRBV25-1 and TRBJ1-6, the complete variable domain is EADIYQTPRYLVIGTGKKITLECSQTMGHDKMYWYQQDPGMELHLIHYSYGVNSTEKGDLSSESTVSRIRTEHFPLTLESARPSHTSQYLCATKSGRNYNSPLHFGNGTRLTVT.

CDR3 coding DNA: TGTGCCAGCAGCCAAGACAGGACAGCTTTCCATGAGCAGTTCTTC. Translation gives CASSQDRTAFHEQFF. The rearrangement uses TRBV3-1 (or the pseudogene TRBV3-2) and TRBJ2-1, with D possibly matching TRBD1 (6 bases). V was pared by 0 bases and J by 8 bases, with 14 bases between. Looked up from germline, CDR1 is LGHDT and CDR2 is YNNKEL (reference sequence). This CDR3 spans 15 amino acids.

The chain couples TRBV3-1 (or the pseudogene TRBV3-2) to TRBJ1-5, with D uncertain. The germline V and J ends were trimmed by 0 bases and 6 bases, with 12 bases remaining between them. CDR1 and CDR2 from the germline V gene are LGHDT and YNNKEL (reference sequence). This CDR3 comprises 15 residues. DNA for the CDR3: TGTGCCAGCAGCCAAGATCCGACGGGAGGTCAGCCCCAGCATTTT. It translates to CASSQDPTGGQPQHF.

The chain uses TRBV7-9 and TRBJ2-2; tentatively, D is TRBD2 (6 bases). Germline V CDR1 and CDR2: SEHNR, FQNEAQ (reference sequence). The CDR3 is 18 amino acids. V lost 5 bases, J lost 4 bases, and 23 bases lay in between. The DNA of the CDR3 is TGTGCCAGCAGCCCGGAAACCGTCTGGGCGGGGCCCACCGGGGAGCTGTTTTTT. As protein: CASSPETVWAGPTGELFF.

The V gene is TRBV10-2, the J gene TRBJ1-5; D is ambiguous. Trimming pared 6 bases from V and 0 bases from J, leaving 9 bases between. Germline V lookup: CDR1 WSHSY, CDR2 SAAADI. This CDR3 has 14 residues. The CDR3 loop is CASREDYSNQPQHF. CDR3 nucleotides: TGCGCCAGCAGGGAAGATTATAGCAATCAGCCCCAGCATTTT.

The rearrangement uses TRBV6-5 and TRBJ2-7; 8 positions agree with TRBD2. V shed 6 bases and J 2 bases; nucleotides not matched to a gene: 9. This CDR3 spans 15 amino acids. Per germline, CDR1 MNHEY and CDR2 SVGAGI. The chain's CDR3 is CASSSSAGGTYEQYF. CDR3 bases: TGTGCCAGCAGCTCCTCCGCGGGGGGCACCTACGAGCAGTACTTC.

The chain employs TRBV11-2 and TRBJ2-1; 13 bases map to TRBD2. After removal of 4 bases from V and 1 base from J, the junction contained 10 bases not matched to a gene. Looked up from germline, CDR1 is SGHAT and CDR2 is FQNNGV. The CDR3 totals 19 residues. In DNA, the CDR3 is TGTGCCAGCAGCTCCTTACTAGCGGGGGGGCCTTCGTCCTACAATGAGCAGTTCTTC. Translating gives CASSSLLAGGPSSYNEQFF.

The V call is TRBV28, the J call TRBJ2-5; D is uncertain. Germline CDR1 and CDR2: MDHEN and SYDVKM. The CDR3 contains 14 residues. Trimming stripped 2 bases from V and 2 bases from J, with 9 bases between. DNA of the CDR3: TGTGCCAGCAGTTTAAGTCCCGGGCAAGAGACCCAGTACTTC. Amino acids: CASSLSPGQETQYF.

The rearrangement links TRBV7-9 to TRBJ1-2; D ambiguous. Trimming shortened V by 3 bases and J by 2 bases, and 7 bases separated the two germline ends. The CDR3 consists of 13 residues. The V gene's germline CDR1 is SEHNR and CDR2 FQNEAQ (reference sequence). CDR3 region: CASSLIQNYGYTF. CDR3 coding DNA: TGTGCCAGCAGCTTGATCCAGAACTATGGCTACACCTTC.

J is TRBJ2-3 and V is TRBV28, with 10 positions matching TRBD2. CDR3 length: 15 amino acids. Germline V gene lookup returns CDR1 MDHEN and CDR2 SYDVKM. V trimming: 1 base; J trimming: 6 bases; junction bases outside the gene matches: 4. CDR3 sequence: CASSLSLAGDDTQYF. CDR3 DNA sequence: TGTGCCAGCAGTTTATCCCTAGCGGGGGACGATACGCAGTATTTT.

This CDR3 is CASRFRLDNTDTQYF. CDR3 bases: TGTGCCAGCAGGTTTAGACTGGATAACACAGATACGCAGTATTTT. This chain joins TRBV11-2 and TRBJ2-3; no firm D call. The length of the CDR3 is 15 residues. In germline, CDR1 is SGHAT, CDR2 FQNNGV. Trimming removed 6 bases from V and 2 bases from J, with 15 bases in between.

This clone was seen more than once but under ten times. The chain couples TRBV2 to TRBJ1-5; D gene uncertain. V was pared by 5 bases and J by 2 bases, with 16 bases between. CDR3 length: 16 amino acids. The V gene's germline CDR1 is SNHLY and CDR2 FYNNEI. CDR3 bases: TGTGCCAGCAGTTCTCCGGGGAGTGGTGGCAATCAGCCCCAGCATTTT. Protein sequence: CASSSPGSGGNQPQHF.

The chain has TRBV2 and TRBJ2-5; D gene ambiguous. The CDR3 length is 11 residues. Germline CDR1 SNHLY, CDR2 FYNNEI. V lost 7 bases, J lost 5 bases, and 8 bases lay in between. CDR3 sequence: CASTALETQYF. CDR3 DNA: TGTGCCAGCACCGCCTTGGAGACCCAGTACTTC. Supplemented by reference TRBV2 and TRBJ2-5, the full variable domain reads EPEVTQTPSHQVTQMGQEVILRCVPISNHLYFYWYRQILGQKVEFLVSFYNNEISEKSEIFDDQFSVERPDGSNFTLKIRSTKLEDSAMYFCASTALETQYFGPGTRLLVL.

The CDR3 loop is CASSLSLAGGTDTQYF. DNA for the CDR3: TGTGCCAGCAGTTTATCGCTAGCGGGGGGCACAGATACGCAGTATTTT. The V and J genes are TRBV27 and TRBJ2-3, with 10 nucleotides matching TRBD2. The CDR3 runs to 16 residues. V dropped 0 bases and J dropped 1; count of bases not matched to a gene: 1. Per the germline V gene, CDR1 is MNHEY and CDR2 is SMNVEV (reference sequence).

This CDR3 reads CAWSELNEKLFF. CDR3 nucleotides: TGTGCCTGGAGTGAACTTAATGAAAAACTGTTTTTT. This chain joins TRBV30 and TRBJ1-4; D remains ambiguous. Germline V gene lookup returns CDR1 GTSNPN and CDR2 SVGIG (reference sequence). The V and J ends lost 1 base and 4 bases respectively, with 4 bases between them. This CDR3 has 12 amino acids.

The CDR3 reads CASSTLGRGPGGEAFF. CDR3 DNA sequence: TGCGCCAGCAGCACTTTGGGGCGGGGACCAGGCGGGGAGGCTTTCTTT. The V gene is TRBV5-1, the J gene TRBJ1-1; a weak D match, TRBD1 (5 bases). Germline CDR1 is SGHRS and CDR2 is YFSETQ. V gave up 4 bases and J gave up 11 bases, with 27 bases separating them. The CDR3 sequence is 16 residues long.

The chain couples TRBV10-1 to TRBJ2-2; 7 bases fit TRBD1. The germline CDR1 and CDR2 sequences are WNHNN and SYGVQD (reference sequence). The CDR3 contains 15 residues. J gave up 3 bases and V 5 bases, and 6 bases lay outside the gene matches. CDR3 residues: CASSSGQEYTGELFF. CDR3 in DNA: TGCGCCAGCAGTTCAGGACAGGAGTACACCGGGGAGCTGTTTTTT.

The rearrangement uses TRBV6-5 and TRBJ2-7; D might be TRBD2 (6 bases). With 0 bases removed from V and 2 bases from J, the gap between germline ends came to 11 bases. Germline CDR1 and CDR2: MNHEY and SVGAGI. This CDR3 has 15 residues. In DNA form, the CDR3 reads TGTGCCAGCAGTTACTCGGCTAGCGCGACCTACGAGCAGTACTTC. Amino acids: CASSYSASATYEQYF.

The rearrangement uses TRBV4-2 and TRBJ2-1; 12 positions match TRBD2. V lost 0 bases and J lost 10; bases outside the gene matches: 10. The CDR3 is 17 amino acids. The germline V gene encodes CDR1 LGHNA and CDR2 YNFKEQ. CDR3 in amino acids: CASSQDTWTSGEDEQFF. CDR3 nucleotides: TGTGCCAGCAGCCAAGATACGTGGACTAGCGGGGAAGACGAGCAGTTCTTC.

J is TRBJ1-3 and V is TRBV19; a possible D gene is TRBD1 (5 bases). V gave up 7 bases and J gave up 4 bases, with 17 bases separating them. Per germline, CDR1 LNHDA and CDR2 SQIVND (reference sequence). The CDR3 totals 15 residues. The CDR3 region is CASTPGGAEGNTIYF. DNA for the CDR3: TGTGCCAGTACTCCCGGCGGGGCGGAAGGAAACACCATATATTTT.